This T cell receptor beta chain was found in a study of blood T cell repertoires in COVID-19. In the study overall: Material from acute and convalescent COVID-19 was sourced from the United States, Italy and Spain. PBMCs, B-cell-depleted T cells, or T cells were the source of the cDNA or gDNA that made up the material.

Original analysis: By means of reference gene primer amplification, nucleated cell counts were estimated. TCRdb's copy holds only in-frame clones and misses some; the assay was immunoSEQ multiplex PCR. V and J calls and clone size are as listed in that table; D and trimming were resolved from the DNA. The sample lists around 86,000 clones, around 84% occurring once. Trimming removed 0 bases from V and 6 bases from J; junction bases left unmatched: 5. CDR3 size: 15 residues. In germline, CDR1 is MNHEY, CDR2 SVGAGI. Material: peripheral blood. The chain uses TRBV6-5 and TRBJ2-7; 10 nucleotides line up with TRBD1. The receptor was isolated from a human donor in a cohort sampled during active COVID-19. The CDR3 coding sequence is TGTGCCAGCAGTTACTCTGGACAGGGGGTCGGCGAGCAGTACTTC. It yields the protein CASSYSGQGVGEQYF.